This TCR beta chain was documented in a study of blood T cell repertoires in COVID-19. At the level of the study: The cDNA or gDNA used as material had been derived from T cells, B-cell-depleted T cells, or PBMCs.

V was clipped by 4 bases and J by 3 bases, with 6 bases between them. The germline V gene has CDR1 MRHNA and CDR2 SNTAGT. The length of the CDR3 is 13 residues. Clones were read by immunoSEQ multiplex PCR, and TCRdb kept only the in-frame ones, dropping some. The sample includes about 230,000 clones, around 84% of them seen just once. The sequencing sample was made of peripheral blood. This sequence originates from a man aged 45-65 years with COVID-19, enrolled during active disease. The gene calls are TRBV6-4 and TRBJ2-2; D gene uncertain. This CDR3 is CASSVTDTGELFF. CDR3 DNA: TGTGCCAGCAGTGTCACGGACACCGGGGAGCTGTTTTTT.